The 25 T cell receptor beta chains in this list originate from one sample, sequenced in a study of cytomegalovirus exposure and HLA in healthy donors. The PCR employed 60 Vbeta primers together with 13 Jbeta primers. The table came from immunoSEQ multiplex PCR; TCRdb's copy has only in-frame clones and leaves some out. Of about 150,000 clones listed, over 65% were seen once; the top ten hold roughly 2.2%. Source material: PBMCs. The receptor set was obtained from a man aged 25-40 years in good health and CMV-seronegative.

The J gene is TRBJ2-5, the V gene TRBV12-5, with TRBD2 identical over 8 bases. V lost 7 bases and J lost 5; bases outside the gene matches: 9. Germline assignment: CDR1 LGHNT and CDR2 FRNRAP. CDR3 length: 14 amino acids. The CDR3 is CASAPSGGRETQYF. CDR3 sequence (DNA): TGTGCTAGTGCCCCGTCGGGGGGGAGGGAGACCCAGTACTTC.

V and J are TRBV5-4 and TRBJ1-5; TRBD1 aligns across 8 bases. This CDR3 comprises 14 residues. The germline V gene encodes CDR1 SGHNT and CDR2 YYREEE (reference sequence). V dropped 4 bases and J dropped 4; count of bases not matched to a gene: 4. The CDR3 nucleotides are TGTGCCAGCAGCCTGGACAGGGCTAATCAGCCCCAGCATTTT. As protein: CASSLDRANQPQHF.

This clone has a handful of counts. This chain joins TRBV4-1 and TRBJ2-7; maybe TRBD1 (5 bases). Trimming pared 3 bases from V and 0 bases from J, leaving 6 bases between. Germline V gene sequence: CDR1 MGHRA, CDR2 YSYEKL. The CDR3 runs to 13 residues. The CDR3 sequence is CASSQTDSYEQYF. In DNA, the CDR3 is TGCGCCAGCAGCCAGACAGACTCCTACGAGCAGTACTTC.

The rearrangement joins TRBV9 to TRBJ1-1, with 9 positions matching TRBD1. This CDR3 comprises 14 residues. The ends lost 3 bases at V and 4 bases at J; junction bases unmatched: 4. The germline gives CDR1 SGDLS, CDR2 YYNGEE. CDR3 loop: CASSDGTGLTEAFF. The CDR3 region has the DNA TGTGCCAGCAGCGACGGGACAGGGCTCACTGAAGCTTTCTTT.

This clone has only a few counts. J is TRBJ2-1 and V is TRBV6-1; the match to TRBD2 covers 11 bases. This CDR3 spans 15 amino acids. Trimming cost V 1 base and J 14 bases; bases outside gene matches: 10. Germline V gene sequence: CDR1 MNHNS, CDR2 SASEGT. CDR3 sequence reads: CASSEGLAGGSGEFF. The DNA for the CDR3 is TGTGCCAGCAGTGAAGGGCTAGCGGGGGGAAGTGGGGAGTTCTTC.

V and J are TRBV20-1 and TRBJ2-1; no clear D. Germline values: CDR1 DFQATT, CDR2 SNEGSKA (reference sequence). V shed 3 bases and J shed 5 bases, with 5 bases lying between them. CDR3 length: 11 amino acids. Written as DNA, the CDR3 is TGCAGTGCTAGGGCCGACAATGAGCAGTTCTTC. This sequence encodes CSARADNEQFF.

V and J are TRBV7-9 and TRBJ2-7; possible D gene TRBD2, 6 bases. CDR1 is SEHNR and CDR2 is FQNEAQ in the germline V gene (reference sequence). Trimming removed 1 base at V and 5 bases at J, with 12 bases between. The CDR3 has 14 residues. Here the CDR3 DNA reads TGTGCCAGCAGCTTAGGAGGCGGGGAAGACGAGCAGTACTTC. Encoded protein: CASSLGGGEDEQYF.

The CDR3 sequence: CASSHDSGGAPEQFF. CDR3 DNA: TGTGCCAGCAGCCACGATAGCGGGGGGGCCCCTGAGCAGTTCTTC. The rearrangement links TRBV4-2 to TRBJ2-1; 11 bases align to TRBD2. V dropped 3 bases and J dropped 9; count of bases not matched to a gene: 7. Germline-derived CDR1 and CDR2 are LGHNA and YNFKEQ. The CDR3 length is 15 residues.

V usage is TRBV28 and J usage is TRBJ2-1; 7 bases match TRBD2. This CDR3 is 17 amino acids long. The V gene end was trimmed by 8 bases and the J gene end by 0 bases; junction bases not matched to a gene: 13. Germline CDR1 MDHEN, CDR2 SYDVKM. DNA for the CDR3: TGTGCCAGCTCGGGTACGGGGGGATCTTTCTCCTACAATGAGCAGTTCTTC. Translation gives CASSGTGGSFSYNEQFF.

This chain connects TRBV5-6 to TRBJ2-5; D is possibly TRBD2 (5 bases). The CDR3 consists of 15 residues. CDR1 and CDR2 (germline): SGHDT, YYEEEE. V lost 1 base, J lost 11 bases, and 21 bases lay in between. In DNA form, the CDR3 reads TGTGCCAGCAGCTTGTTCCCTTCCGCTGTTGGGGAGCAGTACTTC. Translated: CASSLFPSAVGEQYF.

For this clone: A junction boundary mismatches the germline segment, possibly from a read error. Written as DNA, the CDR3 is TGTGCCAGCAGTTTCTCGGACAGGGTCCCCACCGCCCCCTTC. This translates into CASSFSDRVPTAPF. The chain has TRBV28 and TRBJ1-2; TRBD1 aligns across 8 bases. Germline CDR1 reads MDHEN; CDR2 reads SYDVKM. This CDR3 is built from 14 residues.

The J gene is TRBJ1-6, the V gene TRBV6-5; D unclear. The CDR3 sequence is 15 residues long. With 0 bases removed from V and 5 bases from J, the gap between germline ends came to 8 bases. Germline lookup yields CDR1 MNHEY and CDR2 SVGAGI. CDR3 region: CASSYSTPDNSPLHF. As DNA, the CDR3 is TGTGCCAGCAGTTACTCGACACCCGATAATTCACCCCTCCACTTT.

The chain employs TRBV4-2 and TRBJ1-1; TRBD1 matches 7 bases. Germline CDR1 and CDR2: LGHNA and YNFKEQ. The CDR3 length is 14 residues. Losses at the gene ends were 5 bases for V and 1 base for J; bases not matched to a gene: 4. The CDR3 spells CASSRGQQNTEAFF. Here the CDR3 DNA reads TGTGCCAGCAGCAGGGGACAGCAGAACACTGAAGCTTTCTTT.

The rearrangement links TRBV2 to TRBJ2-2; 11 bases line up with TRBD2. The J segment lost 2 bases and the V segment lost 2 bases, leaving 10 bases of the junction unmatched. Germline V gene data show CDR1 as SNHLY and CDR2 as FYNNEI. The CDR3 has 19 amino acids. The CDR3 DNA reads as TGTGCCAGCAGTGAACCGTGGGTAGCGGGGGGGAGAAACACCGGGGAGCTGTTTTTT. Translation gives CASSEPWVAGGRNTGELFF.

The rearrangement uses TRBV5-1 and TRBJ2-2; TRBD1 is a possible D gene (5 bases). Trimming removed 2 bases from V and 1 base from J, with 9 bases in between. Germline-derived CDR1 and CDR2 are SGHRS and YFSETQ. CDR3 length: 15 residues. Here the CDR3 DNA reads TGCGCCAGCAGCTTAAGGGGTCTGAACACCGGGGAGCTGTTTTTT. This gives the protein CASSLRGLNTGELFF.

V gene TRBV19 combines with J gene TRBJ2-2; 9 bases fit TRBD1. Germline V CDR1 and CDR2: LNHDA, SQIVND (reference sequence). The CDR3 is made up of 16 amino acids. J gave up 1 base and V 4 bases, and 4 bases lay outside the gene matches. In DNA form, the CDR3 reads TGTGCCAGTAGTAGCCAGGGACAGGGGAACACCGGGGAGCTGTTTTTT. This codes for CASSSQGQGNTGELFF.

The chain's CDR3 is CASSLTGQPLSYEQYF. CDR3 DNA sequence: TGTGCCAGCAGCTTAACGGGACAGCCGCTCTCCTACGAGCAGTACTTC. V is TRBV5-8 and J is TRBJ2-7, with 7 bases identical to TRBD1. This CDR3 contains 16 residues. V was clipped by 2 bases and J by 0 bases; unmatched bases: 8. Germline assignment: CDR1 SGHTS and CDR2 YDEGEE.

This rearrangement joins TRBV2 to TRBJ1-1; 9 nucleotides align to TRBD1. The CDR3 has 15 amino acids. J was trimmed by 0 bases and V by 9 bases; bases with no gene match: 8. The germline gives CDR1 SNHLY, CDR2 FYNNEI. CDR3 sequence: CARDERDRVNTEAFF. The CDR3 region has the DNA TGTGCCAGGGACGAGCGGGACAGGGTGAACACTGAAGCTTTCTTT. The full variable domain, its missing parts supplied by reference TRBV2 and TRBJ1-1, is EPEVTQTPSHQVTQMGQEVILRCVPISNHLYFYWYRQILGQKVEFLVSFYNNEISEKSEIFDDQFSVERPDGSNFTLKIRSTKLEDSAMYFCARDERDRVNTEAFFGQGTRLTVV.

The rearrangement joins TRBV5-1 to TRBJ2-1; 12 bases fit TRBD2. V gave up 0 bases and J gave up 8 bases; unmatched junction bases: 6. This CDR3 comprises 16 residues. Per germline, CDR1 SGHRS and CDR2 YFSETQ. CDR3 DNA sequence: TGCGCCAGCAGCTTGGCGACTAGCGGGGGAGGCGATGAGCAGTTCTTC. Amino acid sequence: CASSLATSGGGDEQFF. Together with reference TRBV5-1 and TRBJ2-1, the CDR3 gives the full variable domain: KAGVTQTPRYLIKTRGQQVTLSCSPISGHRSVSWYQQTPGQGLQFLFEYFSETQRNKGNFPGRFSGRQFSNSRSEMNVSTLELGDSALYLCASSLATSGGGDEQFFGPGTRLTVL.

The chain has TRBV28 and TRBJ1-1; possibly TRBD1 for D (6 bases). V was shortened by 6 bases and J by 5 bases, with 19 bases between the two germline ends. CDR1 and CDR2 from the germline V gene are MDHEN and SYDVKM. The CDR3 runs to 15 residues. The CDR3 bases are TGTGCCAGCAGCCTTATCGGGGGGGCGAATACTGAAGCTTTCTTT. Its protein product is CASSLIGGANTEAFF.

The rearrangement links TRBV2 to TRBJ1-5; maybe TRBD1 (5 bases). Trimming stripped 4 bases from V and 5 bases from J, with 9 bases between. CDR3 length equals 13 residues. In germline, CDR1 is SNHLY, CDR2 FYNNEI. The CDR3 DNA follows: TGTGCCAGCAGTGGAGGCAGGGATCAGCCCCAGCATTTT. Amino acid sequence: CASSGGRDQPQHF.

The rearrangement joins TRBV6-5 to TRBJ2-7, with 8 bases fitting TRBD1. Germline lookup yields CDR1 MNHEY and CDR2 SVGAGI. The CDR3 is made up of 14 amino acids. The trim removed 7 bases at V and 4 bases at J, leaving 9 bases unmatched. This CDR3 is CASTPTGGRYEQYF. CDR3 sequence (DNA): TGTGCCAGCACCCCAACAGGGGGAAGATACGAGCAGTACTTC.

V is TRBV28 and J is TRBJ2-6, with 9 bases fitting TRBD1. The CDR3 spans 17 residues. The V gene's germline CDR1 is MDHEN and CDR2 SYDVKM. The V segment lost 7 bases and the J segment 4 bases; nucleotides outside the gene matches: 11. The CDR3 loop reads CASTSFGTGSGANVLTF. CDR3 in DNA: TGTGCCAGCACCTCTTTTGGGACAGGGTCCGGGGCCAACGTCCTGACTTTC.

This chain joins TRBV4-2 and TRBJ1-1, with D perhaps matching TRBD1 (5 bases). This CDR3 comprises 14 residues. V was cut by 4 bases and J by 0 bases, with 9 bases left in between. CDR1 and CDR2 from the germline V gene are LGHNA and YNFKEQ. DNA of the CDR3: TGTGCCAGCAGCCTGACAGAGTTGAACACTGAAGCTTTCTTT. Translated: CASSLTELNTEAFF.

The chain uses TRBV19 and TRBJ1-5, with D tentatively TRBD1 (5 bases). Germline V gene data show CDR1 as LNHDA and CDR2 as SQIVND (reference sequence). There are 14 residues in the CDR3. Trimming cost V 7 bases and J 7 bases, with 17 bases left between them. The CDR3 sequence is CASTLRPGNQPQHF. In DNA, the CDR3 is TGTGCCAGTACCCTAAGGCCAGGGAACCAGCCCCAGCATTTT.